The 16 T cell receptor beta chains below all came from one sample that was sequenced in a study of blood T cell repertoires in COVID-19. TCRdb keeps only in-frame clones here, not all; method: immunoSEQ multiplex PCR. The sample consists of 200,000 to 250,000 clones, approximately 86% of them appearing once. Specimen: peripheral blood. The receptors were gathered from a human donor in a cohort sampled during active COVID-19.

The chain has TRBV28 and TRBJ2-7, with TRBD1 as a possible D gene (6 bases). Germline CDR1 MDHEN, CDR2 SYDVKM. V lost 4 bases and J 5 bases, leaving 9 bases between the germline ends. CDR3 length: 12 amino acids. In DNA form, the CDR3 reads TGTGCCAGCAGTTACAGGGCCCACGAGCAGTACTTC. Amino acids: CASSYRAHEQYF.

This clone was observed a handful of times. The chain's CDR3 is CASSLNQPQHF. For the CDR3, the DNA is TGTGCCAGCAGCCTCAATCAGCCCCAGCATTTT. The chain is built from TRBV28 and TRBJ1-5; D is ambiguous. V was cut by 6 bases and J by 3 bases, with 3 bases left in between. Germline loops: CDR1 MDHEN, CDR2 SYDVKM. This CDR3 has 11 residues.

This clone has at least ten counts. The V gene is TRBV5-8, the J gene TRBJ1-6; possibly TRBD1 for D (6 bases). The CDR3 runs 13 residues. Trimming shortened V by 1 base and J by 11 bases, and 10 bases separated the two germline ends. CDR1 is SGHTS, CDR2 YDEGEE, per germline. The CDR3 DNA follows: TGTGCCAGCAGCTTGCAGGGGACGGCACCCCTCCACTTT. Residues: CASSLQGTAPLHF.

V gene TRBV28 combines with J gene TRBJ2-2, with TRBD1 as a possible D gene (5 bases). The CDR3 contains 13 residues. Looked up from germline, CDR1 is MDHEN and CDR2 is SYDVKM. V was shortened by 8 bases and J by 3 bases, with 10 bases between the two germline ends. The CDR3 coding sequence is TGTGCCAGCCAAACCAGGGACACCGGGGAGCTGTTTTTT. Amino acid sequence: CASQTRDTGELFF. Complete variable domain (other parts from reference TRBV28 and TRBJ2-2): DVKVTQSSRYLVKRTGEKVFLECVQDMDHENMFWYRQDPGLGLRLIYFSYDVKMKEKGDIPEGYSVSREKKERFSLILESASTNQTSMYLCASQTRDTGELFFGEGSRLTVL.

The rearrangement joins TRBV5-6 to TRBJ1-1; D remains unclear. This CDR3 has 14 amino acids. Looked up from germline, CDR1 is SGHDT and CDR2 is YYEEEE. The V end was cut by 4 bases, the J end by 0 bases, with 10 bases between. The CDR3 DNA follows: TGTGCCAGCAGCACCCTCACAGTGAACACTGAAGCTTTCTTT. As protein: CASSTLTVNTEAFF.

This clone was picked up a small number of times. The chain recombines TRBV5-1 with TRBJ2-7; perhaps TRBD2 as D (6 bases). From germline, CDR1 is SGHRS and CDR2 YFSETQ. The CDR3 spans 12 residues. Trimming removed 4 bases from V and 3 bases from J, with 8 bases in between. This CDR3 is CASSPGDYEQYF. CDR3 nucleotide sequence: TGCGCCAGCAGCCCGGGGGACTACGAGCAGTACTTC.

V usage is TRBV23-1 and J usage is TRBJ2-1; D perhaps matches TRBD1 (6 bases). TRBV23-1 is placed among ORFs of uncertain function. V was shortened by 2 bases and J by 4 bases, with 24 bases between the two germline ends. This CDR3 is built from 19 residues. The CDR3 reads CASSQTPSGTPRGYNEQFF. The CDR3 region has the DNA TGCGCCAGCAGTCAAACTCCCTCCGGGACACCGAGGGGGTACAATGAGCAGTTCTTC.

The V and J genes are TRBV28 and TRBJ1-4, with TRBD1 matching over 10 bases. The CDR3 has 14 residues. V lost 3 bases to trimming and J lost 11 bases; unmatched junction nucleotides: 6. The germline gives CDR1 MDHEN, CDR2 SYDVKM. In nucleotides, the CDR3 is TGTGCCAGCAGTTTGACAGGGGGCTCGTTGAAACTGTTTTTT. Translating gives CASSLTGGSLKLFF.

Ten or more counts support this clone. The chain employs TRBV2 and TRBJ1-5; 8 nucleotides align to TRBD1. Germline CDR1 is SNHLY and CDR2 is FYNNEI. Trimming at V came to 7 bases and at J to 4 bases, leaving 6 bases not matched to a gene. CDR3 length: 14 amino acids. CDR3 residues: CASTMDRVNQPQHF. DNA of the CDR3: TGTGCCAGCACTATGGACAGGGTGAATCAGCCCCAGCATTTT.

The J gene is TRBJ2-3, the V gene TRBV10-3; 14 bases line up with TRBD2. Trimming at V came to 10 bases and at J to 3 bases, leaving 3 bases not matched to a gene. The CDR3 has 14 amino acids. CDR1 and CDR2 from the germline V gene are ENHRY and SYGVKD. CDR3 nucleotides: TGTGCCAGTCGGACTAGCGGGGGGACAGATACGCAGTATTTT. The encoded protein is CASRTSGGTDTQYF.

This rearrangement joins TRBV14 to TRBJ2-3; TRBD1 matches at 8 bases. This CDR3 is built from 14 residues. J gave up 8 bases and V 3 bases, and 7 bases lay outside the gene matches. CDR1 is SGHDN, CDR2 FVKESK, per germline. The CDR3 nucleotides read TGTGCCAGCAGCCATCAGACAGGGGCGGCTACGCAGTATTTT. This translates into CASSHQTGAATQYF. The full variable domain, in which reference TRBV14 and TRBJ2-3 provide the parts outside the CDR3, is EAGVTQFPSHSVIEKGQTVTLRCDPISGHDNLYWYRRVMGKEIKFLLHFVKESKQDESGMPNNRFLAERTGGTYSTLKVQPAELEDSGVYFCASSHQTGAATQYFGPGTRLTVL.

The CDR3, as DNA: TGCAGCGTTGTCCCCAGGGGCAAAGAGACCCAGTACTTC. Protein sequence: CSVVPRGKETQYF. The V gene is TRBV29-1, the J gene TRBJ2-5; TRBD1 might be the D (6 bases). V was clipped by 4 bases and J by 3 bases, with 12 bases between them. The CDR3 has 13 residues. The germline CDR1 and CDR2 sequences are SQVTM and ANQGSEA.

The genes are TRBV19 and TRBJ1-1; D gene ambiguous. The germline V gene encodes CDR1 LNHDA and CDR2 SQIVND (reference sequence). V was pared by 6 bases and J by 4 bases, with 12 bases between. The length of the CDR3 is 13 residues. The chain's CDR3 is CASRFARGTEAFF. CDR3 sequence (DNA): TGTGCCAGTAGGTTTGCCCGGGGCACTGAAGCTTTCTTT.

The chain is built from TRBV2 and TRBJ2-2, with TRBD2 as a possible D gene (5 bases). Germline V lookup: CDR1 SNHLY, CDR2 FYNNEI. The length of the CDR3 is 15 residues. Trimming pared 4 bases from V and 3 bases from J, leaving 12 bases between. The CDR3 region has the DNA TGTGCCAGCAGTGCGGTCGGAGGATACACCGGGGAGCTGTTTTTT. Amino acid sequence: CASSAVGGYTGELFF.

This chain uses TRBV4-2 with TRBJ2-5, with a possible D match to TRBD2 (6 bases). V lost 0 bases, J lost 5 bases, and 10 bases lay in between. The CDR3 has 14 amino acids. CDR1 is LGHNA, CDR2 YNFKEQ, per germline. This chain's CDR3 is CASSQDVAGETQYF. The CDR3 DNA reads TGTGCCAGCAGCCAAGATGTGGCGGGGGAGACCCAGTACTTC.

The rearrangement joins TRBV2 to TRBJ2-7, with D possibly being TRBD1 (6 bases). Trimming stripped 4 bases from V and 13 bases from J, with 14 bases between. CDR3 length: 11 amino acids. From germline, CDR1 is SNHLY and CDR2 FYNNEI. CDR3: CASSVGALDYF. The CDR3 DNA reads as TGTGCCAGCAGTGTGGGGGCTTTGGATTACTTC.